This T cell receptor beta chain is drawn from a study of healthy donors' naive CD4 and CD8 T cells. Trimming took 4 bases from V and 0 from J; bases not matched to a gene: 5. This CDR3 has 15 residues. CDR1 is DFQATT, CDR2 SNEGSKA, per germline (reference sequence). Sorting defined naive CD4+ as CD4+CD8-CD45RO-CD45RA+ and naive CD8+ as CD8+CD4-CD45RA+CD27bright. Each TCR library used around 500 ng of total RNA and a linear amplification protocol. TCRdb passed the reads through MiXCR, listing each CDR3 protein once. The sample has some 190,000 distinct CDR3 sequences, under 85% seen once. This chain uses TRBV20-1 with TRBJ2-2, with 7 bases aligning to TRBD2. The specimen sequenced was naive CD4+ and CD8+ T cells sorted from blood, pooled from several donors. The sequence came from a pool of human donors in good health; the sample pools cells from several healthy donors. The CDR3 here is CSATRAGSNTGELFF. For the CDR3, the DNA is TGCAGTGCTACCCGAGCGGGATCGAACACCGGGGAGCTGTTTTTT.